This is a list of T cell receptor beta chains from one sample in a study of T cell responses to AZD1222 COVID-19 vaccine. Generated by immunoSEQ multiplex PCR, the TCRdb table keeps only in-frame clones and is missing some. Among fewer than 150,000 clones, approximately 85% were seen once, and the ten largest hold about 6%. Sequencing used peripheral blood, obtained 28 days after the second AZD1222 dose. These TCRs come from an adult who received the AZD1222 COVID-19 vaccine. The CDR3 runs from the conserved cysteine through the conserved F or W. D genes are given only for firm matches. A row's size may be missing; if present it is once, few, many or a size class.

V gene,D gene,CDR3 length,clone size,J gene,CDR3 protein,CDR3 DNA
TRBV11-3,NA,16,NA,TRBJ1-2,CASSLAPDTPVFGYTF,TGTGCCAGCAGCTTAGCACCGGACACCCCAGTCTTTGGCTACACCTTC
TRBV4-2,NA,15,NA,TRBJ1-3,CASSQNAGNGNTIYF,TGTGCCAGCAGCCAAAACGCAGGGAACGGAAACACCATATATTTT
TRBV28,NA,17,NA,TRBJ1-5,CASSGGPGDTFNQPQHF,TGTGCCAGCAGCGGCGGTCCGGGGGACACCTTTAATCAGCCCCAGCATTTT
TRBV4-3,NA,17,NA,TRBJ1-4,CASSQEDRDATNEKLFF,TGCGCCAGCAGCCAAGAGGACCGGGATGCAACTAATGAAAAACTGTTTTTT
TRBV18,NA,14,once,TRBJ1-1,CASSRNAGDTEAFF,TGTGCCAGCTCACGTAATGCGGGGGACACTGAAGCTTTCTTT
TRBV4-1,TRBD2,16,NA,TRBJ2-5,CASSQVTGGLQETQYF,TGCGCCAGCAGCCAAGTAACGGGAGGGCTTCAAGAGACCCAGTACTTC
TRBV6-6,NA,13,NA,TRBJ2-1,CASRLSTYNEQFF,TGTGCCAGCAGACTCAGTACCTACAATGAGCAGTTCTTC
TRBV2,NA,15,NA,TRBJ1-4,CASSATGLGGEKLFF,TGTGCCAGCAGCGCAACCGGTCTGGGAGGTGAAAAACTGTTTTTT
TRBV19,NA,15,NA,TRBJ2-1,CASSPGVEGYNEQFF,TGTGCCAGTAGCCCAGGGGTGGAGGGGTACAATGAGCAGTTCTTC
TRBV5-4,TRBD2,14,once,TRBJ2-5,CASSKAGAQETQYF,TGTGCCAGCAGCAAAGCGGGGGCCCAAGAGACCCAGTACTTC
TRBV5-5,TRBD1,15,few,TRBJ1-5,CASSRTGTRSQPQHF,TGTGCCAGCAGTCGGACAGGGACTCGGAGTCAGCCCCAGCATTTT
TRBV11-3,TRBD2,14,NA,TRBJ2-7,CASSSHGRGSEQYF,TGTGCCAGCAGCTCCCACGGGAGGGGTAGCGAGCAGTACTTC
TRBV3-1/TRBV3-2,NA,13,NA,TRBJ1-1,CASSQAQVTEAFF,TGTGCCAGCAGCCAAGCTCAGGTCACTGAAGCTTTCTTT
TRBV28,NA,12,NA,TRBJ2-7,CAIDKQGSEQYF,TGTGCCATCGACAAACAGGGATCCGAGCAGTACTTC
TRBV15,NA,13,few,TRBJ2-7,CATSRGTFYEQYF,TGTGCCACCAGCAGAGGGACATTTTACGAGCAGTACTTC
TRBV20-1,NA,14,NA,TRBJ2-7,CSASFASASYEQYF,TGCAGTGCTAGTTTCGCTAGCGCTTCCTACGAGCAGTACTTC
TRBV4-1,TRBD1,15,NA,TRBJ1-2,CASSRGFQGARGYTF,TGCGCCAGCAGCCGGGGATTTCAGGGGGCGCGGGGCTACACCTTC
TRBV2,TRBD2,14,NA,TRBJ2-2,CASISGLMTGELFF,TGTGCCAGCATCTCGGGACTAATGACCGGGGAGCTGTTTTTT
TRBV5-4,TRBD1,15,NA,TRBJ2-1,CASSYAGQALNEQFF,TGTGCCAGCAGCTACGCGGGACAGGCCTTAAATGAGCAGTTCTTC
TRBV23-1,NA,14,NA,TRBJ2-7,CASSREKHSYEQYF,TGCGCCAGCAGTCGGGAGAAACATTCCTACGAGCAGTACTTC
TRBV13,NA,13,NA,TRBJ1-2,CASSFSRNYGYTF,TGTGCCAGCAGCTTCTCCAGGAACTATGGCTACACCTTC
TRBV11-2,NA,13,NA,TRBJ2-5,CASSLGQGETQYF,TGTGCCAGCAGCTTAGGGCAGGGTGAGACCCAGTACTTC
TRBV6-4,TRBD2,15,NA,TRBJ2-3,CASSASGGAGDTQYF,TGTGCCAGCAGTGCCTCCGGGGGGGCCGGGGATACGCAGTATTTT
TRBV10-3,TRBD1,16,NA,TRBJ1-6,CAISESGTGAYSPLHF,TGTGCCATCAGTGAGTCGGGGACAGGAGCGTATTCACCCCTCCACTTT
TRBV5-6,NA,14,NA,TRBJ1-2,CASSLVSGNYGYTF,TGTGCCAGCAGCTTGGTATCGGGCAACTATGGCTACACCTTC
TRBV20-1,NA,11,NA,TRBJ1-1,CSAGGRGGAFF,TGCAGTGCTGGAGGCAGGGGCGGAGCTTTCTTT
TRBV3-1/TRBV3-2,NA,13,NA,TRBJ1-1,CASSQGQGSEAFF,TGTGCCAGCAGCCAAGGGCAGGGTTCAGAAGCTTTCTTT
TRBV7-8,TRBD1,13,NA,TRBJ1-1,CASSSRQGPEAFF,TGTGCCAGCAGCTCGCGACAGGGCCCTGAAGCTTTCTTT
TRBV20-1,NA,13,few,TRBJ1-5,CSASVGFAQPQHF,TGCAGTGCTAGTGTAGGGTTTGCTCAGCCCCAGCATTTT
TRBV24-1,NA,16,NA,TRBJ2-4,CATTPPWMCPKNIQYF,TGTGCCACCACACCCCCTTGGATGTGCCCCAAAAACATTCAGTACTTC
TRBV7-2,NA,12,once,TRBJ2-2,CASSFGLGELFF,TGTGCCAGCAGCTTCGGACTAGGGGAGCTGTTTTTT
TRBV6-5,NA,13,NA,TRBJ1-2,CASSYTENYGYTF,TGTGCCAGCAGTTACACGGAAAACTATGGCTACACCTTC
TRBV11-3,NA,19,NA,TRBJ1-1,CASSRDLGPRAAGNTEAFF,TGTGCCAGCAGCCGCGACCTAGGACCTAGGGCCGCGGGGAACACTGAAGCTTTCTTT
TRBV15,TRBD1,15,NA,TRBJ1-2,CATSRAGGFNYGYTF,TGTGCCACCAGCAGGGCAGGGGGCTTTAACTATGGCTACACCTTC
TRBV30,TRBD1,16,NA,TRBJ1-2,CAWSVIQDRGVYGYTF,TGTGCCTGGAGTGTAATCCAAGACAGGGGGGTCTATGGCTACACCTTC
TRBV5-1,TRBD1,16,NA,TRBJ1-4,CASSLGTGTGEEKLFF,TGCGCCAGCAGCTTGGGGACCGGGACAGGGGAGGAAAAACTGTTTTTT
TRBV6-2/TRBV6-3,NA,11,once,TRBJ2-7,CASSLGTEQYF,TGTGCCAGCAGTTTGGGTACCGAGCAGTACTTC
TRBV19,NA,15,NA,TRBJ1-3,CASSIRRFSGNTIYF,TGTGCCAGTAGTATTCGCAGGTTCTCTGGAAACACCATATATTTT
TRBV6-5,NA,16,NA,TRBJ1-2,CASSFGVWGARGGYTF,TGTGCCAGCAGTTTCGGGGTTTGGGGGGCGCGTGGTGGCTACACCTTC
TRBV27,TRBD1,13,NA,TRBJ2-1,CASRLDRGYEQFF,TGTGCCAGCAGGTTGGACAGGGGATATGAGCAGTTCTTC
TRBV5-5,TRBD2,15,few,TRBJ2-3,CASSLVAGETDTQYF,TGTGCCAGCAGCTTGGTTGCGGGGGAAACAGATACGCAGTATTTT
TRBV10-1,TRBD2,14,NA,TRBJ2-7,CASSQGLAGGKQYF,TGCGCCAGCAGCCAAGGACTAGCGGGAGGCAAGCAGTACTTC
TRBV9,NA,16,NA,TRBJ1-4,CASSVATAGRGEKLFF,TGTGCCAGCAGCGTAGCTACGGCAGGGAGGGGTGAAAAACTGTTTTTT
TRBV9,NA,14,once,TRBJ1-5,CASSEGGVWQPQHF,TGTGCCAGCAGCGAGGGCGGGGTTTGGCAGCCCCAGCATTTT
TRBV3-1/TRBV3-2,TRBD2,17,NA,TRBJ2-5,CASRNLGLAGPEETQYF,TGTGCCAGCAGAAACCTGGGACTAGCGGGGCCAGAAGAGACCCAGTACTTC
TRBV4-1,TRBD2,13,NA,TRBJ2-1,CASSLGREDEQFF,TGCGCCAGCAGTCTGGGGCGGGAGGATGAGCAGTTCTTC
TRBV13,NA,13,few,TRBJ2-7,CASSFRRLGEQYF,TGTGCCAGCAGCTTCCGACGCCTCGGCGAGCAGTACTTC
TRBV7-6,TRBD1,13,NA,TRBJ1-1,CASSVGTDTEAFF,TGTGCCAGCAGCGTCGGGACAGACACTGAAGCTTTCTTT
TRBV12-5,NA,13,NA,TRBJ1-1,CASGQGTNTEAFF,TGTGCTAGTGGGCAGGGGACGAACACTGAAGCTTTCTTT
TRBV12-3/TRBV12-4,TRBD1,13,NA,TRBJ2-1,CASSRDRDNEQFF,TGTGCCAGCAGCCGGGACAGGGACAATGAGCAGTTCTTC
TRBV15,NA,15,NA,TRBJ1-5,CATSRGLGSNQPQHF,TGTGCCACCAGCAGAGGTTTGGGCTCCAATCAGCCCCAGCATTTT
TRBV5-6,NA,13,NA,TRBJ1-5,CASTRGRDQPQHF,TGTGCCAGCACCCGGGGACGCGATCAGCCCCAGCATTTT
TRBV6-5,TRBD1,14,NA,TRBJ2-3,CASSRDRVLDTQYF,TGTGCCAGCAGTCGGGACAGGGTGTTAGATACGCAGTATTTT
TRBV13,NA,14,few,TRBJ1-2,CASSSRQGEGGYTF,TGTGCCAGCAGCTCGCGGCAGGGAGAGGGTGGCTACACCTTC
TRBV19,TRBD1,12,few,TRBJ2-7,CASSDRGYEQYF,TGTGCCAGTAGCGACAGGGGCTACGAGCAGTACTTC
TRBV6-2/TRBV6-3,NA,14,NA,TRBJ1-6,CASSYLGNNSPLHF,TGTGCCAGCAGTTACCTAGGGAATAATTCACCCCTCCACTTT
TRBV13,TRBD2,16,NA,TRBJ2-3,CASSLVRGLAGDTQYF,TGTGCCAGCAGCTTAGTTCGGGGACTAGCGGGGGATACGCAGTATTTT
TRBV5-5,NA,14,NA,TRBJ2-5,CASSLDGSQETQYF,TGTGCCAGCAGCTTGGATGGCAGCCAGGAGACCCAGTACTTC
TRBV7-9,NA,15,few,TRBJ1-4,CASSLEFGYSEKLFF,TGTGCCAGCAGCTTAGAGTTCGGATACTCTGAAAAACTGTTTTTT